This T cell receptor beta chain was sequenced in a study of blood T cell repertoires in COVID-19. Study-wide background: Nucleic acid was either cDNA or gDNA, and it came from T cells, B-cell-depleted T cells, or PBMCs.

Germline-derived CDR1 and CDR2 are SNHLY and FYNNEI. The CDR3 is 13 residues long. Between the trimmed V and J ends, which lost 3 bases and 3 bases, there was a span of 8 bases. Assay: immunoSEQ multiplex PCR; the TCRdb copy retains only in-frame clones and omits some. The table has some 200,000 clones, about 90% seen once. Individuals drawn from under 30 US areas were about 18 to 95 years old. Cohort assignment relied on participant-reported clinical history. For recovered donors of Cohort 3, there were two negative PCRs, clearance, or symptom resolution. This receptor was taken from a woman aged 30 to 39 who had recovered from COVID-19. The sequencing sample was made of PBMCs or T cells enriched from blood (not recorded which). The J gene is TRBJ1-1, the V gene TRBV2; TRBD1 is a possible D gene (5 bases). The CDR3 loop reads CASSDRVYTEAFF. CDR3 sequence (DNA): TGTGCCAGCAGTGACAGGGTATACACTGAAGCTTTCTTT.